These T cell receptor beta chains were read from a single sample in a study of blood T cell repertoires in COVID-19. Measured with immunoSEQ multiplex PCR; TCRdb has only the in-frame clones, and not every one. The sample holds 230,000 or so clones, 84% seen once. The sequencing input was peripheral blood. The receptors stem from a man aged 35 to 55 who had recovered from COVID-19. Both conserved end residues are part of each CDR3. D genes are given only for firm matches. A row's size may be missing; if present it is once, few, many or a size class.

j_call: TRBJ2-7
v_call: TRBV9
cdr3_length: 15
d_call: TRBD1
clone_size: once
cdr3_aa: CASSVNGQGVNEQYF
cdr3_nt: TGTGCCAGCAGCGTCAATGGACAGGGGGTAAACGAGCAGTACTTC

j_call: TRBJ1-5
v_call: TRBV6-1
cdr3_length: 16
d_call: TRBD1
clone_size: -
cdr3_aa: CASSVEGAGGNQPQHF
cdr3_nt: TGTGCCAGCAGTGTAGAGGGGGCAGGTGGGAATCAGCCCCAGCATTTT

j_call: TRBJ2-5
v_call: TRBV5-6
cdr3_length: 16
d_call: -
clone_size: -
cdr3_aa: CASSLGGGGLQETQYF
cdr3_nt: TGTGCCAGCAGCTTGGGGGGCGGGGGCCTCCAAGAGACCCAGTACTTC

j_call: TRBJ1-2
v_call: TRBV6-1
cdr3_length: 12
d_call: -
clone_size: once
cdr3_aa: CASSDWTYGYTF
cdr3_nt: TGTGCCAGCAGTGATTGGACTTACGGCTACACCTTC

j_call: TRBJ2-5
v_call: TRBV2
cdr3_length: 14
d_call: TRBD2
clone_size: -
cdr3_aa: CASRLAEFQETQYF
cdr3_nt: TGTGCCAGCAGACTAGCGGAGTTCCAAGAGACCCAGTACTTC

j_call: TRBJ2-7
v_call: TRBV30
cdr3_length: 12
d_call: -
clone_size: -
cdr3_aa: CAWSGQGLEQYF
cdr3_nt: TGTGCCTGGAGTGGGCAGGGCCTCGAGCAGTACTTC

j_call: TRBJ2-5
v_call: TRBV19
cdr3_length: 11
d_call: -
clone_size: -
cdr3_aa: CASGQGETQYF
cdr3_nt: TGTGCCAGTGGGCAGGGCGAGACCCAGTACTTC

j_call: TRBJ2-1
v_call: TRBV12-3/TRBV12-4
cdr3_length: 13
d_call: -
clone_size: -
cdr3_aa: CASSLSSYNEQFF
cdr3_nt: TGTGCCAGCAGCTTGTCCTCCTACAATGAGCAGTTCTTC

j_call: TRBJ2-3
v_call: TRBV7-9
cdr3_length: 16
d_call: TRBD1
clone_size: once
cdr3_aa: CASSQWTGRGTDTQYF
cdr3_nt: TGTGCCAGCAGCCAATGGACAGGGCGTGGCACAGATACGCAGTATTTT

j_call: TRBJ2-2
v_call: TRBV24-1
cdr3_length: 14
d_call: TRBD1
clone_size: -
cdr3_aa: CATSDPDRGVELFF
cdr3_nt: TGTGCCACCAGTGATCCCGACAGGGGCGTGGAGCTGTTTTTT

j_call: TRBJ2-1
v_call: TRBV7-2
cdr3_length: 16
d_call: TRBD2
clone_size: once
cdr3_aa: CASSFGLAGGLDEQFF
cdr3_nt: TGTGCCAGCAGCTTCGGACTAGCGGGGGGGCTTGATGAGCAGTTCTTC

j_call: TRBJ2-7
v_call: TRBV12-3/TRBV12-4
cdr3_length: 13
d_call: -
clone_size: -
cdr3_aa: CASRDSSSYEQYF
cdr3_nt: TGTGCCAGCAGGGACTCAAGCTCCTACGAGCAGTACTTC

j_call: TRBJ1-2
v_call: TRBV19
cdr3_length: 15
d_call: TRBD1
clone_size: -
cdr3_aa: CASSIYGTGDYGYTF
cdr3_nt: TGTGCCAGTAGTATCTACGGCACAGGGGACTATGGCTACACCTTC

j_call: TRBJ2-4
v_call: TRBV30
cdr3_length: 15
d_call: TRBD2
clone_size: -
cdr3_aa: CAWSLGGVAKNIQYF
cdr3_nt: TGTGCCTGGAGTCTCGGGGGGGTAGCCAAAAACATTCAGTACTTC

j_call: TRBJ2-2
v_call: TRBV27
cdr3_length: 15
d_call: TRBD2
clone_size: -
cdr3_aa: CASSWGGDGTGELFF
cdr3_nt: TGTGCCAGCAGCTGGGGGGGGGATGGGACCGGGGAGCTGTTTTTT

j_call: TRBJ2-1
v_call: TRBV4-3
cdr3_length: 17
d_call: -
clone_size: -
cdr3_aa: CASSQDPGLSSYNEQFF
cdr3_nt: TGCGCCAGCAGCCAAGATCCTGGGCTCTCCTCCTACAATGAGCAGTTCTTC

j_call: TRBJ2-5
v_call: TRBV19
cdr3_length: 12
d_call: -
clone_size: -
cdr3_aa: CASSSGRETQYF
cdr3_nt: TGTGCCAGTAGTAGTGGCCGCGAGACCCAGTACTTC

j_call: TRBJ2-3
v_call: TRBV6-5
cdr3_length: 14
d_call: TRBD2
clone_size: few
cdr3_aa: CASRGTTDTDTQYF
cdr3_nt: TGTGCCAGCAGAGGGACTACAGATACAGATACGCAGTATTTT

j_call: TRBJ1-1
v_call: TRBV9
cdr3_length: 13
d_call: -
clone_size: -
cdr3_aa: CASSPWGGTEAFF
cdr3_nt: TGTGCCAGCAGCCCCTGGGGGGGAACTGAAGCTTTCTTT

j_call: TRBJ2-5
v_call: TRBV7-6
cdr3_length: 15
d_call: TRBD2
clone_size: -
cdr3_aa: CASSPVAGVVDTQYF
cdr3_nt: TGTGCCAGCAGCCCCGTAGCGGGGGTCGTAGATACCCAGTACTTC

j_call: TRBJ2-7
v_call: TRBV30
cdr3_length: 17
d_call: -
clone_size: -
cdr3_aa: CAWSSPSTSGGVYEQYF
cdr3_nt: TGTGCCTGGAGTTCTCCCTCGACGAGCGGCGGGGTCTACGAGCAGTACTTC

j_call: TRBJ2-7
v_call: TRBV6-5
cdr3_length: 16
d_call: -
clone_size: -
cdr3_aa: CASSYSGFGEEYEQYF
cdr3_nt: TGTGCCAGCAGTTACTCGGGGTTTGGGGAGGAGTACGAGCAGTACTTC

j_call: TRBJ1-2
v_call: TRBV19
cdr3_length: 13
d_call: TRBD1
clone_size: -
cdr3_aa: CASSRDRDDGYTF
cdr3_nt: TGTGCCAGTAGTAGGGACAGGGATGATGGCTACACCTTC

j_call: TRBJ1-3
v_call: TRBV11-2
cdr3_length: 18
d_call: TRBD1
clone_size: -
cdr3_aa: CASSFSTRGAHSGNTIYF
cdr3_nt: TGTGCCAGCAGCTTCAGTACCAGGGGGGCCCACTCTGGAAACACCATATATTTT

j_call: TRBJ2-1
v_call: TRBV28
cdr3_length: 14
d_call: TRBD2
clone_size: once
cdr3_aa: CASTSGLAVNEQFF
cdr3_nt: TGTGCCAGCACCTCCGGACTAGCGGTCAATGAGCAGTTCTTC

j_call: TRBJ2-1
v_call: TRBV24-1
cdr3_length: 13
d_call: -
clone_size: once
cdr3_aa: CATSGGPNREQFF
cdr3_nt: TGTGCCACCAGTGGGGGCCCGAACCGTGAGCAGTTCTTC

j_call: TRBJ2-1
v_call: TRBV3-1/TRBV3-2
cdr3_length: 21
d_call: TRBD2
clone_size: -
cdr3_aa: CASSQLDAGLAGGPSYNEQFF
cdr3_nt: TGTGCCAGCAGCCAGTTAGATGCCGGACTAGCGGGAGGGCCCTCCTACAATGAGCAGTTCTTC

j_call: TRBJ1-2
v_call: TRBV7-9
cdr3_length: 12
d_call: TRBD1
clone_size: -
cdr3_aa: CASSGTGYDYTF
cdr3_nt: TGTGCCAGCAGCGGGACAGGGTACGACTACACCTTC

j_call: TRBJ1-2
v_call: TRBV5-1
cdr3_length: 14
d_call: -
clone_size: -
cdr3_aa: CASSPTHPDYGYTF
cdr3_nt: TGCGCCAGCAGCCCTACCCACCCCGACTATGGCTACACCTTC

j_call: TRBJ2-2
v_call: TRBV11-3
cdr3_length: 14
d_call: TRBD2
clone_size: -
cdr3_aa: CASSPAGVPGELFF
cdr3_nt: TGTGCCAGCAGCCCCGCGGGAGTCCCCGGGGAGCTGTTTTTT

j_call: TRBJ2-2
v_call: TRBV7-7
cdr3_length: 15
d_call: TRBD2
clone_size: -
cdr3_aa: CASSRAGGRTGELFF
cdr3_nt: TGTGCCAGCAGCCGAGCGGGAGGGCGTACCGGGGAGCTGTTTTTT

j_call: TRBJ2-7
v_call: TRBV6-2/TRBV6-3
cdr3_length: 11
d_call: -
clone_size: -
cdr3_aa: CASSFAYEQYF
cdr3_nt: TGTGCCAGCAGTTTCGCCTACGAGCAGTACTTC

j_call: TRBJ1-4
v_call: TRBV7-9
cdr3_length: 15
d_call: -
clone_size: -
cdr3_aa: CASSLGLPGGEKLFF
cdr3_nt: TGTGCCAGCAGCTTAGGGCTGCCTGGCGGGGAAAAACTGTTTTTT

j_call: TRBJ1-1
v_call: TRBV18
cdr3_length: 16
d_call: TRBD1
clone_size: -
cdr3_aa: CASSPRRQGFNTEAFF
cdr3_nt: TGTGCCAGCTCACCTAGGAGACAGGGGTTTAATACTGAAGCTTTCTTT

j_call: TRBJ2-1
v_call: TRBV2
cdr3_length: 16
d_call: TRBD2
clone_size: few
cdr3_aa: CASRSRSGGGDNEQFF
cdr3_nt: TGTGCCAGCAGAAGCCGATCGGGAGGGGGGGACAATGAGCAGTTCTTC

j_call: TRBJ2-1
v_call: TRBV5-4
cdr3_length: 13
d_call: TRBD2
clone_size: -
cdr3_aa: CASSPSGSHEQFF
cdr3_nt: TGTGCCAGCAGCCCAAGCGGGAGTCATGAGCAGTTCTTC

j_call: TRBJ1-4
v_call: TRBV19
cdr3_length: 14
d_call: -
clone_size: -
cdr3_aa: CASSIGTPYEKLFF
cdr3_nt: TGTGCCAGTAGTATAGGGACACCCTATGAAAAACTGTTTTTT

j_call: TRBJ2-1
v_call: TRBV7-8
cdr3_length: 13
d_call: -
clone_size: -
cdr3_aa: CASSRRSSVEQFF
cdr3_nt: TGTGCCAGCAGCCGCAGGTCTAGCGTGGAGCAGTTCTTC

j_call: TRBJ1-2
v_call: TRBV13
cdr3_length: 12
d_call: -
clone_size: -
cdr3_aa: CASSLGSYGYTF
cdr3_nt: TGTGCCAGCAGCTTAGGGAGCTATGGCTACACCTTC

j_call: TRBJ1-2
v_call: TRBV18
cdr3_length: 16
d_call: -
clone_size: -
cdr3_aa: CASSGRRRDSNYGYTF
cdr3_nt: TGTGCCAGCTCTGGGAGGAGACGAGACTCTAACTATGGCTACACCTTC

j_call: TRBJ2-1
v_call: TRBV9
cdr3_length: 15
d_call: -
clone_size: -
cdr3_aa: CASSASIADYNEQFF
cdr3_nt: TGTGCCAGCAGCGCCAGCATAGCAGACTACAATGAGCAGTTCTTC

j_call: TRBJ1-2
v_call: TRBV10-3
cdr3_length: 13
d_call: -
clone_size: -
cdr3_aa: CAISESRGYGYTF
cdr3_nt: TGTGCCATCAGTGAGTCAAGAGGCTATGGCTACACCTTC

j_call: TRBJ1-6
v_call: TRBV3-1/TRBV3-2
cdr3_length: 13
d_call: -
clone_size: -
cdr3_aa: CASSQVPNSPLHF
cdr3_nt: TGTGCCAGCAGCCAAGTCCCGAATTCACCCCTCCACTTT

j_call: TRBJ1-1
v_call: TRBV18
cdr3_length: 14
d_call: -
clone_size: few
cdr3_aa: CASSPDLTGIEAFF
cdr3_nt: TGTGCCAGCTCACCCGACCTGACAGGTATAGAAGCTTTCTTT

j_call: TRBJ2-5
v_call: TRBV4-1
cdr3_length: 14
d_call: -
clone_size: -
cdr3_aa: CASSQDLSLGTQYF
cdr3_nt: TGCGCCAGCAGCCAAGATCTGAGCCTTGGGACCCAGTACTTC